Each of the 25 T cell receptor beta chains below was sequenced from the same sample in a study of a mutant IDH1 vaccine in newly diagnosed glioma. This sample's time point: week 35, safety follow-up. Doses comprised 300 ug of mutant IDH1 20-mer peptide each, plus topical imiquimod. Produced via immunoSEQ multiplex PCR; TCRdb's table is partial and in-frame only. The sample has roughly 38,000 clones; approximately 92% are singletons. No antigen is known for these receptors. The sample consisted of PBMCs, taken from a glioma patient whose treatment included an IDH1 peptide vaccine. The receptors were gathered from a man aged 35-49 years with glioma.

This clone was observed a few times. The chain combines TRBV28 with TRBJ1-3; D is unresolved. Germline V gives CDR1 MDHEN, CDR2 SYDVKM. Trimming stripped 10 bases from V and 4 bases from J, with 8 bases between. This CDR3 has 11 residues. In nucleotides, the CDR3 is TGTGCCACCTGGGCGGGAAACACCATATATTTT. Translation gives CATWAGNTIYF.

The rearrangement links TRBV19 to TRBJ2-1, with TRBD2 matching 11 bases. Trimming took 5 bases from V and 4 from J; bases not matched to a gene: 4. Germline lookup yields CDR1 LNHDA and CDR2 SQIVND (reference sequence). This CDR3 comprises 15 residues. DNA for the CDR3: TGTGCCAGTAGTCCTAGCGGGGGGAAATACAATGAGCAGTTCTTC. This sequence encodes CASSPSGGKYNEQFF.

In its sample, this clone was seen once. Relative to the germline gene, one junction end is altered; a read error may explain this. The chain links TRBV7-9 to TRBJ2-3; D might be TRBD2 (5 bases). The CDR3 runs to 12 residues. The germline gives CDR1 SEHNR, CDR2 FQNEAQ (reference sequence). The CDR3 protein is CASSLEPSRCFF. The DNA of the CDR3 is TGTGCCAGCAGCTTAGAGCCTAGCCGTTGTTTTTTT.

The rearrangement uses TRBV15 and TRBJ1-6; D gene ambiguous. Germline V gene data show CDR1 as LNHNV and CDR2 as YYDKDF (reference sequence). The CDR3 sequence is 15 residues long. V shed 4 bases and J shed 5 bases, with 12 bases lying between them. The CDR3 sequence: CATSNEGDDNSPLHF. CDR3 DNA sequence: TGTGCCACCAGCAATGAGGGCGACGATAATTCACCCCTCCACTTT.

The CDR3 here is CASSLLVVGGSGRFTEAFF. The CDR3 DNA reads TGTGCCAGCAGTTTATTAGTTGTAGGGGGGTCGGGGAGATTCACTGAAGCTTTCTTT. This chain links TRBV28 with TRBJ1-1; D may be TRBD1 (6 bases). Germline assignment: CDR1 MDHEN and CDR2 SYDVKM. The CDR3 has 19 amino acids. Trimming took 1 base from V and 4 from J, leaving 25 bases between them.

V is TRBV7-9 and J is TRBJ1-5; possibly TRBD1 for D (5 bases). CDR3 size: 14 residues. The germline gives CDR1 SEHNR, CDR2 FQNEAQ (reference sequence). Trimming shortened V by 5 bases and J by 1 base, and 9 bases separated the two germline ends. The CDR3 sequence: CASSEDRSNQPQHF. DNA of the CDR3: TGTGCCAGCAGCGAAGACAGAAGCAATCAGCCCCAGCATTTT.

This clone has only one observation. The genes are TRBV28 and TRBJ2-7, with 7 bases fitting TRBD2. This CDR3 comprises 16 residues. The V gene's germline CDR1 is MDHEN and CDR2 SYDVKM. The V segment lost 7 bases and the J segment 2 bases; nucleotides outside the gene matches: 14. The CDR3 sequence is CASTPLKGRATYEQYF. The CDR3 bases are TGTGCCAGCACCCCGTTGAAGGGGAGGGCGACCTACGAGCAGTACTTC.

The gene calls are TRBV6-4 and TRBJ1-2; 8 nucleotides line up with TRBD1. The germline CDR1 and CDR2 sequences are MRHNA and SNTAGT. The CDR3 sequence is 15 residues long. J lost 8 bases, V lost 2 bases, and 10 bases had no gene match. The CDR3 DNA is TGTGCCAGCAGTGACACCCCCCGACAGGGGTCAGGCTACACCTTC. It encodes CASSDTPRQGSGYTF.

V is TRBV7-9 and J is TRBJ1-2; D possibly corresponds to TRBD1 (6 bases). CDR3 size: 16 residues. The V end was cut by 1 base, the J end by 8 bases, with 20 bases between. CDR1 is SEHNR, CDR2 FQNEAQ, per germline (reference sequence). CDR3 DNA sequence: TGTGCCAGCAGCTTAGATAAGGGGGGCGCCGACCGGGGCTACACCTTC. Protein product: CASSLDKGGADRGYTF.

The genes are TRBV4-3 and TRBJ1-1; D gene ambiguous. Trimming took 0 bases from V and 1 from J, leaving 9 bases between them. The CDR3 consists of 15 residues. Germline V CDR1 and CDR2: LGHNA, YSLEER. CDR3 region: CASSQDLGGNTEAFF. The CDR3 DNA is TGCGCCAGCAGCCAAGATCTCGGTGGGAACACTGAAGCTTTCTTT.

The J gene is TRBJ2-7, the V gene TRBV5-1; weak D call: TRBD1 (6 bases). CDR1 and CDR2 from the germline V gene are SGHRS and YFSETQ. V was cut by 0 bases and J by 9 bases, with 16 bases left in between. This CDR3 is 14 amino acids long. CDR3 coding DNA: TGCGCCAGCAGCTTGGAACAGGGAACTCCCTGGCAGTACTTC. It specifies CASSLEQGTPWQYF.

The CDR3 sequence: CASSRGQHQETQYF. DNA of the CDR3: TGCGCCAGCAGCAGGGGACAGCACCAAGAGACCCAGTACTTC. The V gene is TRBV5-1, the J gene TRBJ2-5, with TRBD1 matching 7 bases. The V gene end was trimmed by 4 bases and the J gene end by 0 bases; junction bases not matched to a gene: 3. The V gene's germline CDR1 is SGHRS and CDR2 YFSETQ. The CDR3 runs 14 residues.

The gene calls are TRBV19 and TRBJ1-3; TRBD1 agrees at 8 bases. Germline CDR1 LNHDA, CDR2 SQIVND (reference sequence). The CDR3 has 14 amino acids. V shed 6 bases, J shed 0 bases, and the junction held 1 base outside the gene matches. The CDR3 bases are TGTGCCAGTAGAACAGGGGGCTCTGGAAACACCATATATTTT. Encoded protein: CASRTGGSGNTIYF.

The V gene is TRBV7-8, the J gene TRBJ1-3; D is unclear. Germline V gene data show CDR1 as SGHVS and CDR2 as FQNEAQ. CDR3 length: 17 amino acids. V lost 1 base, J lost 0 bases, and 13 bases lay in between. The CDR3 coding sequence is TGTGCCAGCAGCTTAGGTGTTTCCGTTTTCTCTGGAAACACCATATATTTT. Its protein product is CASSLGVSVFSGNTIYF.

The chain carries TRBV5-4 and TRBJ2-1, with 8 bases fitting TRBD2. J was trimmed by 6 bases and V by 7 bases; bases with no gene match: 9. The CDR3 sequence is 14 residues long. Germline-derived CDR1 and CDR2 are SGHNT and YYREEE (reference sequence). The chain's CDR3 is CASLSGGPRNEQFF. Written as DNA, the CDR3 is TGTGCCAGCCTCTCGGGAGGGCCGCGCAATGAGCAGTTCTTC.

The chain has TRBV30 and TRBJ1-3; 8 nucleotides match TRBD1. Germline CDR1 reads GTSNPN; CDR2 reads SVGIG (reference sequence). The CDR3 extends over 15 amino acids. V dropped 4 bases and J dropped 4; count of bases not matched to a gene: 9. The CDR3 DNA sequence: TGTGCCTGGAACTATGACAGGGGATCAGGAAACACCATATATTTT. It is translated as CAWNYDRGSGNTIYF.

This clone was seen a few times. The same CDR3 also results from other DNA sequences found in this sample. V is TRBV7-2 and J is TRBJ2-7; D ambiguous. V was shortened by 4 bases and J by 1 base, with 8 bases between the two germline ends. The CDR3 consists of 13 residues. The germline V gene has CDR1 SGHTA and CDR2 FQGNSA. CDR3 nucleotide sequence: TGTGCCAGCAGCTCCCCTAGTTCCTACGAGCAGTACTTC. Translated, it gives CASSSPSSYEQYF.

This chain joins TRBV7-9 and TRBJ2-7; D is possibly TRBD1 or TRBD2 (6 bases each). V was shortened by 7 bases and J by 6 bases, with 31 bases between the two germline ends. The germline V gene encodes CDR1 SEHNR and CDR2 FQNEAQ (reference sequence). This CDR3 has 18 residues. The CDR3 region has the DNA TGTGCCAGCACCAGGGGCGGGGCGGGCCAGAGTAAGGAAGGCGAGCAGTACTTC. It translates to CASTRGGAGQSKEGEQYF.

The CDR3: CASSGTSGSGDEQFF. The CDR3 coding sequence is TGTGCCAGCAGTGGTACTAGCGGGAGTGGCGATGAGCAGTTCTTC. The V gene is TRBV6-4, the J gene TRBJ2-1; TRBD2 aligns across 11 bases. After removal of 4 bases from V and 8 bases from J, the junction contained 7 bases not matched to a gene. The CDR3 spans 15 residues. Germline CDR1 MRHNA, CDR2 SNTAGT.

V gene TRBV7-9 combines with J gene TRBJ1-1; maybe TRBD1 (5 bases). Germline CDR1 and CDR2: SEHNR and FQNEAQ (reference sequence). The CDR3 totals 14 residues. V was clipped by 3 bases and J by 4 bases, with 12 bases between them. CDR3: CASSFSPGTTEAFF. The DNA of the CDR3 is TGTGCCAGCAGCTTCAGCCCGGGGACCACTGAAGCTTTCTTT.

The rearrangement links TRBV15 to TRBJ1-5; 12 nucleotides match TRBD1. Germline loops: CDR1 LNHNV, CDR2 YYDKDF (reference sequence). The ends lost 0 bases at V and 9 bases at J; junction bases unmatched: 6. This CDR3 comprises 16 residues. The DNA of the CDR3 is TGTGCCACCAGCAGAGAGCCCGGGACAGGGGGCTGGCCCCAGCATTTT. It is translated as CATSREPGTGGWPQHF.

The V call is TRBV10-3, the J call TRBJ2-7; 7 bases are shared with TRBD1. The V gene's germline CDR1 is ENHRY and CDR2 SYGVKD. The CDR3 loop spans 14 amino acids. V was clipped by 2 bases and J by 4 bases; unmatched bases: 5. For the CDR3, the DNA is TGTGCCATCAGTGAGGACAGGGAGTTGTACGAGCAGTACTTC. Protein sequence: CAISEDRELYEQYF.

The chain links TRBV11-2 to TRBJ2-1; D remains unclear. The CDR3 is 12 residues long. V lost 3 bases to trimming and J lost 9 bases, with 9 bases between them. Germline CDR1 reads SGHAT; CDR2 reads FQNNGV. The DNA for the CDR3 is TGTGCCAGCAGCTTTGGGCCCGGTGAGCAGTTCTTC. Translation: CASSFGPGEQFF.

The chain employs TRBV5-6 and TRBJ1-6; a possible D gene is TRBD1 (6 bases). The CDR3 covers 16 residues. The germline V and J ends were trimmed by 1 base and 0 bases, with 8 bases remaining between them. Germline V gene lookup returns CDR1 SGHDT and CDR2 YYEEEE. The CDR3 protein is CASSLPGDSYNSPLHF. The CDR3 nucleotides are TGTGCCAGCAGCTTGCCAGGGGACTCCTATAATTCACCCCTCCACTTT.

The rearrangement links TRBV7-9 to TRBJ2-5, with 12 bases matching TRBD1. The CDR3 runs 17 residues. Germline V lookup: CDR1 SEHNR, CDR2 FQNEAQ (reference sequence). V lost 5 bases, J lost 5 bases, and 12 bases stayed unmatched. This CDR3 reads CASSPRGGTGGFETQYF. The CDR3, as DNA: TGTGCCAGCAGCCCCAGGGGGGGGACAGGGGGCTTCGAGACCCAGTACTTC.